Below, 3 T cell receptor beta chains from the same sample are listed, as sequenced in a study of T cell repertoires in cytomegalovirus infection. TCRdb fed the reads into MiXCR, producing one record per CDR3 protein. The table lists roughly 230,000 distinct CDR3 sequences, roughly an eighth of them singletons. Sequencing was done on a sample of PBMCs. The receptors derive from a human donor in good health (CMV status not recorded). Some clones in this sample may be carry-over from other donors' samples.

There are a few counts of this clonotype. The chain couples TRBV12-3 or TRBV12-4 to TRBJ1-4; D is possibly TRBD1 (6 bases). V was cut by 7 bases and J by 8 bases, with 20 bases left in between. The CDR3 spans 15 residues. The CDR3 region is CASTPRGGGNEKLFF. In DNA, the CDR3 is TGTGCCAGCACCCCTCGAGGAGGGGGAAACGAAAAACTGTTTTTT.

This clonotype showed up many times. The CDR3 DNA sequence: TGTGCCAGCAGCGATGGTCCCGGTCTGAACACTGAAGCTTTCTTT. Protein sequence: CASSDGPGLNTEAFF. This chain joins TRBV7-2 and TRBJ1-1; no clear D gene. Trimming pared 5 bases from V and 0 bases from J, leaving 13 bases between. Per germline, CDR1 SGHTA and CDR2 FQGNSA. There are 15 residues in the CDR3.

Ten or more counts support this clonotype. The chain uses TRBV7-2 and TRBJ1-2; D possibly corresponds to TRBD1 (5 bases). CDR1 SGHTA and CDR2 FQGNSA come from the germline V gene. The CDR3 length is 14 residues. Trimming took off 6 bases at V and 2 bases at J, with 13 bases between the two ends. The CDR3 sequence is CASRGGGTNYGYTF. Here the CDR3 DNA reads TGTGCCAGCAGGGGGGGGGGGACCAACTATGGCTACACCTTC.